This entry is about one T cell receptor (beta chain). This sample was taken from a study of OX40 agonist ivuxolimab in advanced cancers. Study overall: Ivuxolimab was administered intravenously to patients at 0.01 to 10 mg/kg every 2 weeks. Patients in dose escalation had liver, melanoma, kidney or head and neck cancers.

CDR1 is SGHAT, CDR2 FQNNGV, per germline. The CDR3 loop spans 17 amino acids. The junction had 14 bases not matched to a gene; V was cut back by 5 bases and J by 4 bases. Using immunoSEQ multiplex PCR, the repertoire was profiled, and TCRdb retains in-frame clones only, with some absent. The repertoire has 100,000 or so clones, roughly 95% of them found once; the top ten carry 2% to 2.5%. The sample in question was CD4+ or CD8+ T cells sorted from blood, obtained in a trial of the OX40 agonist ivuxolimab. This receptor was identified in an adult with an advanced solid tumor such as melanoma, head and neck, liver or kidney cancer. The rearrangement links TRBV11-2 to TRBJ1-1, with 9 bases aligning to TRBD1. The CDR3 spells CASSQPDRGLLGTEAFF. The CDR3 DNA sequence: TGTGCCAGCAGCCAACCTGACAGGGGGTTGTTGGGCACTGAAGCTTTCTTT.